This T cell receptor beta chain was captured by sequencing in a study of cytomegalovirus exposure and HLA in healthy donors. It was with 60 Vbeta and 13 Jbeta primers that the PCR ran. Method: immunoSEQ multiplex PCR; TCRdb's copy keeps in-frame clones and lacks some. The sample carries fewer than 150,000 clones, 65% to 85% recorded once. This clone was recorded once. Germline CDR1 is SGHNT and CDR2 is YYREEE (reference sequence). The V and J ends lost 5 bases and 3 bases, in that order; junction bases with no gene match: 10. This CDR3 contains 17 residues. The TCR was taken from a man between 50 and 59 years old in good health and CMV-seropositive. The sequencing input was PBMCs. This chain connects TRBV5-4 to TRBJ2-7; 14 bases are shared with TRBD2. The CDR3 spells CASRPTSGRAQLYEQYF. The CDR3, as DNA: TGTGCCAGCAGACCGACTAGCGGGAGGGCCCAACTCTACGAGCAGTACTTC. Full variable domain (outside the CDR3, taken from reference TRBV5-4 and TRBJ2-7): ETGVTQSPTHLIKTRGQQVTLRCSSQSGHNTVSWYQQALGQGPQFIFQYYREEENGRGNFPPRFSGLQFPNYSSELNVNALELDDSALYLCASRPTSGRAQLYEQYFGPGTRLTVT.